This T cell receptor beta chain derives from a study of blood T cell repertoires in COVID-19. Those enrolled, adults aged 18 to 89 years, came from around 25 US areas. Cohorts were based on clinical histories the participants reported. People in the exposed group encountered a COVID-19 case within 2 weeks before entering the study. This CDR3 spans 15 amino acids. V shed 3 bases and J shed 9 bases, with 19 bases lying between them. The germline V gene encodes CDR1 WNHNN and CDR2 SYGVQD (reference sequence). Profiled with immunoSEQ multiplex PCR; TCRdb holds only in-frame clones, not every one. The table has hundreds of thousands of clones, less than 85% seen once.

The sequence was obtained from a woman younger than 45 who had been exposed to COVID-19. Sequencing was carried out using PBMCs or T cells enriched from blood (not recorded which). This rearrangement joins TRBV10-1 to TRBJ2-3; D may be TRBD1 (5 bases). This CDR3 reads CASSEFQDTKGTQYF. In nucleotides, the CDR3 is TGCGCCAGCAGTGAATTTCAGGACACAAAAGGGACGCAGTATTTT.